The 25 T cell receptor beta chains given below trace back to one sample, sequenced in a study of blood T cell repertoires in COVID-19 (dated by TCRdb to about 2020). Receptors were amplified or captured by the immunoSEQ multiplex PCR assay. The table was pulled from immuneACCESS by TCRdb, which kept in-frame rearrangements only. Such tables lose some clones; where checked, under half of the loss comes from unresolved V genes, and the rest has no known cause. The sample records about 250,000 clones, approximately 80% of which are singletons. The leading ten clones occupy about 10% of the sample. What was sequenced was peripheral blood. The source of these receptors is a man older than 75 with acute or convalescent COVID-19.

This rearrangement joins TRBV5-4 to TRBJ2-2; TRBD1 aligns across 8 bases. This CDR3 is built from 15 residues. The trim removed 3 bases at V and 1 base at J, leaving 2 bases unmatched. CDR1 and CDR2 (germline): SGHNT, YYREEE (reference sequence). Written as DNA, the CDR3 is TGTGCCAGCAGCTCCGGGACAGGGAACACCGGGGAGCTGTTTTTT. Its translation is CASSSGTGNTGELFF.

DNA of the CDR3: TGTGCCAGTAGTTTCCAGGGTGGTCAGCAGTACTTC. It yields the protein CASSFQGGQQYF. V usage is TRBV19 and J usage is TRBJ2-7; a possible D gene is TRBD1 (5 bases). V dropped 5 bases and J dropped 8 bases, with 13 bases sitting between them. The CDR3 length is 12 residues. Germline CDR1 reads LNHDA; CDR2 reads SQIVND (reference sequence).

V is TRBV9 and J is TRBJ2-1; D is uncertain. The CDR3 is made up of 15 amino acids. CDR1 and CDR2 (germline): SGDLS, YYNGEE. Between the trimmed V and J ends, which lost 0 bases and 0 bases, there was a span of 7 bases. The CDR3 here is CASSVEWSSYNEQFF. CDR3 DNA: TGTGCCAGCAGCGTAGAATGGAGCTCCTACAATGAGCAGTTCTTC. The full variable domain, completed using reference TRBV9 and TRBJ2-1, is DSGVTQTPKHLITATGQRVTLRCSPRSGDLSVYWYQQSLDQGLQFLIQYYNGEERAKGNILERFSAQQFPDLHSELNLSSLELGDSALYFCASSVEWSSYNEQFFGPGTRLTVL.

The V and J genes are TRBV3-1 (or the pseudogene TRBV3-2) and TRBJ1-1; D may be TRBD1 (5 bases). V dropped 4 bases and J dropped 0 bases, with 9 bases sitting between them. Germline assignment: CDR1 LGHDT and CDR2 YNNKEL (reference sequence). This CDR3 is built from 14 residues. The CDR3 loop is CASSPVTVNTEAFF. CDR3 nucleotides: TGTGCCAGCAGCCCCGTGACAGTGAACACTGAAGCTTTCTTT.

The chain has TRBV27 and TRBJ2-7; the match to TRBD2 covers 8 bases. V lost 0 bases to trimming and J lost 1 base; unmatched junction nucleotides: 8. Germline-derived CDR1 and CDR2 are MNHEY and SMNVEV (reference sequence). This CDR3 is built from 17 residues. CDR3 DNA sequence: TGTGCCAGCAGTTTATCAATACCTAGCGGGTTTTCCTACGAGCAGTACTTC. Its protein is CASSLSIPSGFSYEQYF.

The chain is built from TRBV19 and TRBJ1-4; D is possibly TRBD1 (6 bases). V was clipped by 6 bases and J by 4 bases, with 18 bases between them. The CDR3 has 16 amino acids. Germline CDR1 and CDR2: LNHDA and SQIVND (reference sequence). Here the CDR3 reads CASSPLGGAVNEKLFF. The CDR3, as DNA: TGTGCCAGTAGCCCGCTGGGGGGGGCCGTTAATGAAAAACTGTTTTTT.

CDR3 loop: CASSGPRGTVSSYNSPLHF. CDR3 nucleotide sequence: TGTGCCAGCAGTGGCCCCAGGGGGACCGTAAGCTCCTATAATTCACCCCTCCACTTT. The V and J genes are TRBV2 and TRBJ1-6, with 7 bases aligning to TRBD1. CDR3 size: 19 residues. J was trimmed by 0 bases and V by 4 bases; bases with no gene match: 12. Germline V gene lookup returns CDR1 SNHLY and CDR2 FYNNEI.

This clone was picked up a small number of times. The rearrangement links TRBV25-1 to TRBJ1-2, with a tentative D call TRBD1 (5 bases). Germline CDR1 and CDR2: MGHDK and SYGVNS. V lost 0 bases, J lost 3 bases, and 11 bases lay in between. The CDR3 loop spans 15 amino acids. The CDR3 reads CASSEYKGHHYGYTF. The CDR3 region has the DNA TGTGCCAGCAGTGAATATAAAGGACACCACTATGGCTACACCTTC.

The chain carries TRBV19 and TRBJ1-6; 10 positions agree with TRBD1. The CDR3 is 13 residues long. From germline, CDR1 is LNHDA and CDR2 SQIVND (reference sequence). Germline trimming cut 8 bases from V and 13 bases from J; bases unmatched to any gene: 8. In DNA form, the CDR3 reads TGTGCCAGTCGGGACAGGGGAGTAGGTCCCCTCCACTTT. Translation gives CASRDRGVGPLHF.

DNA for the CDR3: TGTGCTAGTGGTTTGGTACAGGTCCCCTACAATGAGCAGTTCTTC. Translating it yields CASGLVQVPYNEQFF. The V and J genes are TRBV12-5 and TRBJ2-1, with D possibly being TRBD1 (5 bases). The CDR3 loop spans 15 amino acids. V lost 0 bases, J lost 2 bases, and 8 bases lay in between. Per germline, CDR1 LGHNT and CDR2 FRNRAP.

This chain uses TRBV14 with TRBJ2-7; 11 nucleotides agree with TRBD1. Trimming at V came to 0 bases and at J to 7 bases, leaving 5 bases not matched to a gene. The CDR3 length is 15 residues. In germline, CDR1 is SGHDN, CDR2 FVKESK. CDR3 sequence: CASSQEPDRGREQYF. CDR3 in DNA: TGTGCCAGCAGCCAAGAACCGGACAGGGGGCGGGAGCAGTACTTC.

This clone has more than one count but fewer than ten. The chain joins TRBV4-2 to TRBJ1-1, with 8 nucleotides matching TRBD1. V was clipped by 4 bases and J by 11 bases; unmatched bases: 9. This CDR3 has 13 amino acids. Germline V gives CDR1 LGHNA, CDR2 YNFKEQ. The CDR3 coding sequence is TGTGCCAGCAGCCCCGTGGACAGGGTAAAGGCTTTCTTT. Translation gives CASSPVDRVKAFF.

V gene TRBV7-2 combines with J gene TRBJ1-4, with 8 nucleotides matching TRBD1. Germline loops: CDR1 SGHTA, CDR2 FQGNSA. The CDR3 has 16 amino acids. Trimming cost V 2 bases and J 4 bases; bases outside gene matches: 6. Here the CDR3 DNA reads TGTGCCAGCAGCTTAAGATGGGACAGGATTAATGAAAAACTGTTTTTT. Its translation: CASSLRWDRINEKLFF.

The chain carries TRBV5-1 and TRBJ1-4; D uncertain. V dropped 3 bases and J dropped 0 bases, with 9 bases sitting between them. The CDR3 consists of 15 residues. Germline V lookup: CDR1 SGHRS, CDR2 YFSETQ. The CDR3 nucleotides read TGCGCCAGCAGCTCCTCTATTGCAACTAATGAAAAACTGTTTTTT. This codes for CASSSSIATNEKLFF.

V gene TRBV3-1 (or the pseudogene TRBV3-2) combines with J gene TRBJ1-1; D might be TRBD1 (6 bases). CDR1 LGHDT and CDR2 YNNKEL come from the germline V gene (reference sequence). The germline V and J ends were trimmed by 9 bases and 2 bases, with 13 bases remaining between them. The CDR3 contains 13 residues. The CDR3 bases are TGTGCCAGTACATGGGGGGGCAACACTGAAGCTTTCTTT. Protein product: CASTWGGNTEAFF.

The chain is built from TRBV28 and TRBJ2-3, with D possibly being TRBD1 (5 bases). The CDR3 has 13 residues. Trimming took 8 bases from V and 2 from J, leaving 11 bases between them. CDR1 is MDHEN and CDR2 is SYDVKM in the germline V gene. Here the CDR3 reads CASQDSFTDTQYF. CDR3 DNA sequence: TGTGCCAGCCAAGACAGCTTCACAGATACGCAGTATTTT.

The rearrangement joins TRBV18 to TRBJ1-5, with TRBD1 matching 9 bases. V gave up 4 bases and J gave up 0 bases; unmatched junction bases: 7. The CDR3 covers 17 residues. CDR1 is KGHSH and CDR2 is LQKENI in the germline V gene. The CDR3 region has the DNA TGTGCCAGCTCACATAGGGGGACAGGGAATAGCAATCAGCCCCAGCATTTT. Its translation is CASSHRGTGNSNQPQHF.

For the CDR3, the DNA is TGTGCCAGCCGGGGCAGGGGGTCCTACGAGCAGTACTTC. Amino acid sequence: CASRGRGSYEQYF. This chain links TRBV28 with TRBJ2-7, with 7 bases fitting TRBD1. The CDR3 spans 13 residues. The V and J ends lost 8 bases and 1 base, in that order; junction bases with no gene match: 5. Germline CDR1 and CDR2: MDHEN and SYDVKM.

The chain has TRBV4-1 and TRBJ1-3, with TRBD1 matching 7 bases. The trim removed 0 bases at V and 1 base at J, leaving 12 bases unmatched. This CDR3 region has 19 residues. CDR1 is MGHRA and CDR2 is YSYEKL in the germline V gene. CDR3 loop: CASSQDRSSAGGSGNTIYF. The CDR3 DNA sequence: TGCGCCAGCAGCCAAGATCGGTCTTCGGCAGGGGGGTCTGGAAACACCATATATTTT.

This clone was seen more than once but under ten times. The chain employs TRBV7-9 and TRBJ1-3, with TRBD1 as a possible D gene (6 bases). In germline, CDR1 is SEHNR, CDR2 FQNEAQ (reference sequence). This CDR3 comprises 16 residues. Between the trimmed V and J ends, which lost 1 base and 1 base, there was a span of 11 bases. The CDR3 reads CASSLGQGRSGNTIYF. The CDR3 DNA reads as TGTGCCAGCAGCTTAGGCCAGGGGAGATCTGGAAACACCATATATTTT.

V gene TRBV5-6 combines with J gene TRBJ2-3; 9 bases match TRBD1. The CDR3 length is 16 residues. The J segment lost 0 bases and the V segment lost 2 bases, leaving 4 bases of the junction unmatched. The germline CDR1 and CDR2 sequences are SGHDT and YYEEEE. The CDR3 protein is CASSFGTGTSTDTQYF. The CDR3 DNA is TGTGCCAGCAGCTTCGGGACAGGGACTAGCACAGATACGCAGTATTTT.

The chain joins TRBV18 to TRBJ2-1; TRBD2 agrees at 11 bases. V was pared by 6 bases and J by 6 bases, with 7 bases of the junction left unmatched. This CDR3 is 15 amino acids long. Per the germline V gene, CDR1 is KGHSH and CDR2 is LQKENI. CDR3 nucleotide sequence: TGTGCCAGCTCCCGCGGGACTAGCGGTTCCAATGAGCAGTTCTTC. It codes for CASSRGTSGSNEQFF.

This clone was observed a single time. The CDR3 coding sequence is TGTGCCAGTAGTACCAGACAGGGGAGGCAGCCCCAGCATTTT. As protein: CASSTRQGRQPQHF. The rearrangement joins TRBV19 to TRBJ1-5, with 8 bases lining up with TRBD1. The J segment lost 7 bases and the V segment lost 4 bases, leaving 6 bases of the junction unmatched. Germline CDR1 LNHDA, CDR2 SQIVND (reference sequence). This CDR3 has 14 amino acids.

CDR3 DNA: TGTGCCAGCAGCTTCTGGGCAGGGGTGGACTATGGCTACACCTTC. As protein: CASSFWAGVDYGYTF. The chain combines TRBV7-9 with TRBJ1-2; D is perhaps TRBD1 (6 bases). Trimming left V 3 bases short and J 3 bases short, with 14 bases between. Germline V gives CDR1 SEHNR, CDR2 FQNEAQ (reference sequence). The CDR3 totals 15 residues. The full variable domain, rest sourced from reference TRBV7-9 and TRBJ1-2, is DTGVSQNPRHKITKRGQNVTFRCDPISEHNRLYWYRQTLGQGPEFLTYFQNEAQLEKSRLLSDRFSAERPKGSFSTLEIQRTEQGDSAMYLCASSFWAGVDYGYTFGSGTRLTVV.

The rearrangement links TRBV6-5 to TRBJ1-1; D gene uncertain. The CDR3 covers 15 residues. Germline assignment: CDR1 MNHEY and CDR2 SVGAGI. The V end lost 2 bases, the J end lost 2 bases, and 12 bases lay between the germline ends. The CDR3 DNA reads TGTGCCAGCAGTTACAGCGGGGAGGGCAACACTGAAGCTTTCTTT. It codes for CASSYSGEGNTEAFF.